The entry below describes one TCR beta chain. Its antigen is not identified. This sample was included in a study of human CD8 memory T cell subsets. Whole-study findings and limits: A similarly high level of diversity characterized stem-like memory and precursor exhausted T cells, unlike effector memory cells. The T cell repertoires of the stem-like memory and precursor exhausted subsets exhibited minimal overlap with one another.

CDR3 length equals 16 residues. Germline loops: CDR1 SGHDT, CDR2 YYEEEE. Libraries for TCR beta were constructed using UMI-labeled 5' RACE. TCRdb re-called the 5' RACE reads and gives one entry per CDR3 protein, without DNA. The sample has about 6,000 distinct CDR3 sequences. Buffy coats donated by healthy individuals were the origin of the PBMC. RNA originated from duplicate vials containing about 160,000 sorted CD8+ T cells per subset. The TCR was taken from a human donor in good health. This chain links TRBV5-6 with TRBJ2-3; absent DNA, TCRdb's TRBD2 call cannot be checked. The source material was CD8+ effector memory T cells (TEM) sorted from PBMCs. The subset denotes: effector memory CD8 T cells, CCR7- CD45RO+ CD95+. This chain's CDR3 is CASSLGLAGALDTQYF.